In its sample, the clone carrying this TCR beta chain was seen once. The antigen is unknown. CDR1 MNHEY and CDR2 SMNVEV come from the germline V gene (reference sequence). Trimming cost V 2 bases and J 1 base; bases outside gene matches: 14. This CDR3 contains 18 residues. The sample's time point: week 11, during vaccination. Doses consisted of 300 ug of mutant IDH1 20-mer peptide each, paired with topical imiquimod. Profiled with immunoSEQ multiplex PCR; TCRdb holds only in-frame clones, not every one. The sample holds 50,000 to 60,000 clones, 90% to 95% seen once. The data were obtained in a study of a mutant IDH1 vaccine in newly diagnosed glioma. Study summary: Radiotherapy, temozolomide, or both had been given previously, and both were given to most.

The receptor's source is a man aged 45-60 years with glioma. This sample comprised PBMCs, obtained from a glioma patient whose treatment included an IDH1 peptide vaccine. The chain employs TRBV27 and TRBJ2-7; 7 bases line up with TRBD2. CDR3 nucleotides: TGTGCCAGCAGTTTAGTCCCCCTTTGGGGGGGGAATTCCTACGAGCAGTACTTC. Translated: CASSLVPLWGGNSYEQYF.